Below are 22 T cell receptor beta chains sequenced from a single sample in a study of T cell changes during pregnancy in multiple sclerosis (dated by TCRdb to the late 2010s). The method was the immunoSEQ multiplex PCR assay. TCRdb carries this immuneACCESS record with in-frame sequences only. Its versions omit some clonotypes, under half of them owing to an unresolved V gene in the studies checked, with the rest unexplained. Within this sample are approximately 83,000 clones, with approximately 92% of them counted one time only. In total, the top ten clones hold 3.5% to 4.5% of the sample. Sequencing used peripheral blood, obtained in the first trimester of pregnancy. These receptors originate from a female donor with multiple sclerosis, enrolled in a pregnancy study.

The chain is built from TRBV9 and TRBJ1-1; no clear D gene. The V gene's germline CDR1 is SGDLS and CDR2 YYNGEE. The CDR3 covers 14 residues. Trimming stripped 4 bases from V and 0 bases from J, with 10 bases between. The CDR3 sequence is CASSSSPVNTEAFF. The DNA of the CDR3 is TGTGCCAGCAGCTCCTCTCCAGTGAACACTGAAGCTTTCTTT. Full variable domain (remainder filled in from reference TRBV9 and TRBJ1-1): DSGVTQTPKHLITATGQRVTLRCSPRSGDLSVYWYQQSLDQGLQFLIQYYNGEERAKGNILERFSAQQFPDLHSELNLSSLELGDSALYFCASSSSPVNTEAFFGQGTRLTVV.

The chain carries TRBV9 and TRBJ1-2; TRBD1 agrees at 7 bases. J was trimmed by 6 bases and V by 3 bases; bases with no gene match: 14. The germline V gene encodes CDR1 SGDLS and CDR2 YYNGEE. The CDR3 length is 16 residues. This chain's CDR3 is CASSALLYRGEDGYTF. In DNA form, the CDR3 reads TGTGCCAGCAGCGCCCTCCTATACAGGGGTGAGGATGGCTACACCTTC.

The gene calls are TRBV6-5 and TRBJ2-2; a possible D gene is TRBD1 (5 bases). Trimming took off 3 bases at V and 0 bases at J, with 8 bases between the two ends. Germline values: CDR1 MNHEY, CDR2 SVGAGI. This CDR3 is built from 15 residues. The CDR3 DNA follows: TGTGCCAGCAGTTATGGGGCCGCGAACACCGGGGAGCTGTTTTTT. Translation: CASSYGAANTGELFF.

The chain recombines TRBV7-8 with TRBJ2-1; D is unresolved. Trimming stripped 5 bases from V and 4 bases from J, with 6 bases between. Germline values: CDR1 SGHVS, CDR2 FQNEAQ. The CDR3 runs 12 residues. The CDR3 protein is CASSLSYNEQFF. DNA of the CDR3: TGTGCCAGCAGCCTATCATACAATGAGCAGTTCTTC.

This clone was detected a few times. The V call is TRBV30, the J call TRBJ2-4, with D perhaps TRBD1 (6 bases). CDR3 size: 14 residues. Trimming pared 4 bases from V and 9 bases from J, leaving 19 bases between. Germline CDR1 reads GTSNPN; CDR2 reads SVGIG (reference sequence). CDR3 protein: CAWTTGTLRGIQYF. Here the CDR3 DNA reads TGTGCCTGGACCACCGGGACACTCCGAGGCATTCAGTACTTC.

The CDR3 DNA follows: TGTGCCAGCAGCCTCTCCCTGACAGGGGTCGGGGAGACCCAGTACTTC. Translation gives CASSLSLTGVGETQYF. The gene calls are TRBV11-1 and TRBJ2-5; 8 bases match TRBD1. The CDR3 has 16 amino acids. The J segment lost 5 bases and the V segment lost 5 bases, leaving 13 bases of the junction unmatched. In germline, CDR1 is SGHAT, CDR2 FQDESV (reference sequence).

This clone was found once. This chain connects TRBV2 to TRBJ1-2, with TRBD1 matching over 12 bases. V dropped 3 bases and J dropped 8; count of bases not matched to a gene: 7. In germline, CDR1 is SNHLY, CDR2 FYNNEI. The CDR3 sequence is 15 residues long. CDR3 sequence reads: CASSDTRDRGLGYTF. CDR3 coding DNA: TGTGCCAGCAGTGACACACGGGACAGGGGGCTGGGCTACACCTTC.

Points on this clone: Other DNA sequences from this sample encode an identical CDR3 as well. The chain couples TRBV11-2 to TRBJ1-3, with D maybe TRBD1 (5 bases). The CDR3 runs to 14 residues. Germline CDR1 reads SGHAT; CDR2 reads FQNNGV. V lost 5 bases to trimming and J lost 1 base, with 9 bases between them. The CDR3 is CASSPGGSGNTIYF. The CDR3 nucleotides are TGTGCCAGCAGCCCTGGGGGGTCTGGAAACACCATATATTTT.

The V call is TRBV19, the J call TRBJ1-3; maybe TRBD1 (5 bases). The germline gives CDR1 LNHDA, CDR2 SQIVND (reference sequence). The CDR3 runs 15 residues. V gave up 7 bases and J gave up 0 bases, with 13 bases separating them. DNA of the CDR3: TGTGCCAGTACCAGGGCAGGTACCTCTGGAAACACCATATATTTT. It specifies CASTRAGTSGNTIYF.

This clone was detected once. V is TRBV11-2 and J is TRBJ1-6; 7 bases align to TRBD1. The junction had 7 bases not matched to a gene; V was cut back by 1 base and J by 10 bases. This CDR3 is built from 15 residues. Germline CDR1 is SGHAT and CDR2 is FQNNGV. CDR3 DNA: TGTGCCAGCAGCTTAGCGAACAGGGGACGCTCACCCCTCCACTTT. Translating it yields CASSLANRGRSPLHF.

The chain is built from TRBV27 and TRBJ1-4, with D possibly being TRBD1 (6 bases). The V end lost 8 bases, the J end lost 0 bases, and 16 bases lay between the germline ends. Germline V gene data show CDR1 as MNHEY and CDR2 as SMNVEV (reference sequence). The CDR3 has 16 residues. CDR3 in DNA: TGTGCCAGCCGGGGGGCAGCCCTTGCAACTAATGAAAAACTGTTTTTT. Encoded protein: CASRGAALATNEKLFF.

This clone came up once. The chain joins TRBV6-1 to TRBJ1-3; D not certain. In germline, CDR1 is MNHNS, CDR2 SASEGT. The V end lost 2 bases, the J end lost 4 bases, and 12 bases lay between the germline ends. The CDR3 runs to 15 residues. The CDR3 is CASSEWRVRGNTIYF. The CDR3 DNA sequence: TGTGCCAGCAGTGAATGGCGGGTGCGGGGAAACACCATATATTTT.

CDR3: CAWSFGKLPRSSYNSPLHF. Written as DNA, the CDR3 is TGTGCCTGGTCCTTCGGAAAACTTCCCCGGAGCTCCTATAATTCACCCCTCCACTTT. The chain has TRBV30 and TRBJ1-6; D is unresolved. Per germline, CDR1 GTSNPN and CDR2 SVGIG (reference sequence). The CDR3 loop spans 19 amino acids. Trimming cost V 5 bases and J 0 bases, with 23 bases left between them.

In DNA form, the CDR3 reads TGCGCCAGCAGCTCCGGGACTAGCGGCCTGACCTACAATGAGCAGTTCTTC. Amino acids: CASSSGTSGLTYNEQFF. The chain recombines TRBV5-1 with TRBJ2-1; 11 bases line up with TRBD2. J lost 2 bases, V lost 3 bases, and 7 bases had no gene match. Looked up from germline, CDR1 is SGHRS and CDR2 is YFSETQ. This CDR3 has 17 amino acids. Looking up the rest from reference TRBV5-1 and TRBJ2-1 gives the full variable domain: KAGVTQTPRYLIKTRGQQVTLSCSPISGHRSVSWYQQTPGQGLQFLFEYFSETQRNKGNFPGRFSGRQFSNSRSEMNVSTLELGDSALYLCASSSGTSGLTYNEQFFGPGTRLTVL.

This sequence joins TRBV5-1 and TRBJ2-2; a weak D match, TRBD1 (6 bases). The CDR3 is made up of 14 amino acids. Germline-derived CDR1 and CDR2 are SGHRS and YFSETQ. V gave up 4 bases and J gave up 5 bases, with 12 bases separating them. The chain's CDR3 is CASSETGHTGELFF. The CDR3 nucleotides read TGCGCCAGCAGCGAAACAGGGCATACCGGGGAGCTGTTTTTT.

The chain recombines TRBV2 with TRBJ2-2; TRBD2 matches 7 bases. Trimming removed 6 bases from V and 1 base from J; junction bases left unmatched: 8. The CDR3 has 16 residues. Germline V gene sequence: CDR1 SNHLY, CDR2 FYNNEI. Here the CDR3 reads CASSGASGVNTGELFF. In DNA, the CDR3 is TGTGCCAGCAGCGGGGCGAGCGGGGTGAACACCGGGGAGCTGTTTTTT.

The V gene is TRBV7-9, the J gene TRBJ1-2; TRBD1 might be the D (5 bases). Trimming left V 4 bases short and J 3 bases short, with 18 bases between. The CDR3 contains 16 residues. Germline V CDR1 and CDR2: SEHNR, FQNEAQ (reference sequence). CDR3 sequence reads: CASSSPPQGKYYGYTF. CDR3 DNA: TGTGCCAGCAGCTCCCCGCCTCAGGGCAAGTACTATGGCTACACCTTC.

The chain combines TRBV5-4 with TRBJ2-3, with 8 bases fitting TRBD2. The CDR3 has 16 residues. V was pared by 4 bases and J by 0 bases, with 7 bases of the junction left unmatched. CDR1 SGHNT and CDR2 YYREEE come from the germline V gene (reference sequence). CDR3 coding DNA: TGTGCCAGCAGCGTGGGGCGGGGGGCGAGCACAGATACGCAGTATTTT. Amino acid sequence: CASSVGRGASTDTQYF.

This sequence joins TRBV6-6 and TRBJ1-2, with 11 bases that match TRBD1. Losses at the gene ends were 2 bases for V and 4 bases for J; bases not matched to a gene: 6. CDR1 is MNHNY and CDR2 is SVGAGI in the germline V gene (reference sequence). The CDR3 has 16 residues. The CDR3 bases are TGTGCCAGCAGTTACGATCGGACAGGGGGCAGCTATGGCTACACCTTC. Its protein is CASSYDRTGGSYGYTF.

This chain uses TRBV11-2 with TRBJ2-3; 7 nucleotides line up with TRBD2. The CDR3 sequence is 16 residues long. Germline CDR1 SGHAT, CDR2 FQNNGV. V shed 0 bases and J 3 bases; nucleotides not matched to a gene: 6. CDR3 DNA sequence: TGTGCCAGCAGCTTAGATCCGCGACTAGCTACAGATACGCAGTATTTT. Its translation is CASSLDPRLATDTQYF.

The rearrangement uses TRBV9 and TRBJ2-6; possible D gene TRBD1, 6 bases. CDR3 length: 15 residues. Germline loops: CDR1 SGDLS, CDR2 YYNGEE. Trimming took off 1 base at V and 3 bases at J, with 8 bases between the two ends. DNA for the CDR3: TGTGCCAGCAGCGTACAGGGGCATGGGGCCAACGTCCTGACTTTC. Translation: CASSVQGHGANVLTF.

J is TRBJ1-1 and V is TRBV5-1; TRBD1 is a possible D gene (5 bases). Looked up from germline, CDR1 is SGHRS and CDR2 is YFSETQ. The CDR3 runs 14 residues. V lost 3 bases, J lost 3 bases, and 12 bases lay in between. DNA for the CDR3: TGCGCCAGCAGCTACCGGGGGGGGGACACTGAAGCTTTCTTT. This sequence encodes CASSYRGGDTEAFF.